These 13 T cell receptor beta chains share one sample of origin, sequenced in a study of beta chain features in type 1 diabetes. The isolated RNA, all of it, was reverse transcribed, so expressed TCRB transcripts were what got sequenced. Assay used: immunoSEQ multiplex PCR; TCRdb lists only in-frame clones, some missing. The table lists hundreds of thousands of clones, less than 20% of them singletons. Source material: naive CD4+ T cells from blood. These receptors were obtained from a man younger than 35 in good health.

The chain links TRBV4-1 to TRBJ2-5; 7 bases map to TRBD1. V trimming: 4 bases; J trimming: 3 bases; junction bases outside the gene matches: 14. The CDR3 contains 17 residues. Per the germline V gene, CDR1 is MGHRA and CDR2 is YSYEKL. This CDR3 reads CASSLTGALANKETQYF. The CDR3 nucleotides are TGCGCCAGCAGCCTTACAGGGGCGTTGGCAAACAAAGAGACCCAGTACTTC.

In DNA, the CDR3 is TGTGCCAGCAGCTTAGGACCCATGGGCAAAAACATTCAGTACTTC. Translation: CASSLGPMGKNIQYF. This chain uses TRBV7-9 with TRBJ2-4; D call uncertain. The CDR3 covers 15 residues. Germline V gene sequence: CDR1 SEHNR, CDR2 FQNEAQ (reference sequence). Trimming stripped 1 base from V and 3 bases from J, with 10 bases between.

The table lists this clone with a few counts. The DNA of the CDR3 is TGCGCCAGCAGCCAAGAAACAGGCCTTGGCATTCAGTACTTC. Translating it yields CASSQETGLGIQYF. The rearrangement joins TRBV4-3 to TRBJ2-4; maybe TRBD1 (5 bases). This CDR3 has 14 amino acids. Germline V gene lookup returns CDR1 LGHNA and CDR2 YSLEER. The V gene lost 0 bases and the J gene lost 9 bases, with 12 bases spanning the gap.

The chain carries TRBV19 and TRBJ2-7; 10 positions match TRBD2. CDR3 length equals 15 residues. Germline V gene data show CDR1 as LNHDA and CDR2 as SQIVND (reference sequence). V lost 1 base, J lost 7 bases, and 7 bases stayed unmatched. CDR3 in amino acids: CASSIGTSGRWEQYF. The CDR3 DNA reads TGTGCCAGTAGTATAGGGACTAGCGGCCGTTGGGAGCAGTACTTC.

This clone was observed a handful of times. The chain couples TRBV7-9 to TRBJ2-7; D may be TRBD1 or TRBD2 (6 bases each). The germline V gene encodes CDR1 SEHNR and CDR2 FQNEAQ (reference sequence). The V and J ends lost 5 bases and 3 bases respectively, with 17 bases between them. There are 15 residues in the CDR3. The CDR3 DNA follows: TGTGCCAGCAGCGCGCGGGGCCAGGGGAACTACGAGCAGTACTTC. It translates to CASSARGQGNYEQYF.

This clone turned up a few times. V gene TRBV2 combines with J gene TRBJ2-1; D is perhaps TRBD2 (6 bases). CDR1 and CDR2 from the germline V gene are SNHLY and FYNNEI. There are 14 residues in the CDR3. Trimming removed 7 bases at V and 2 bases at J, with 12 bases between. CDR3 residues: CASILRETYNEQFF. The DNA for the CDR3 is TGTGCCAGCATCCTACGGGAGACCTACAATGAGCAGTTCTTC. The full variable domain, completed using reference TRBV2 and TRBJ2-1, is EPEVTQTPSHQVTQMGQEVILRCVPISNHLYFYWYRQILGQKVEFLVSFYNNEISEKSEIFDDQFSVERPDGSNFTLKIRSTKLEDSAMYFCASILRETYNEQFFGPGTRLTVL.

This chain links TRBV12-5 with TRBJ2-1, with D possibly TRBD2 on 5 matching bases. CDR1 and CDR2 (germline): LGHNT, FRNRAP. V shed 1 base and J shed 12 bases, with 19 bases lying between them. The CDR3 consists of 15 residues. CDR3 coding DNA: TGTGCTAGTGGTTTGGGTAGAGGGAGTGGGAGTCGGCAGTTCTTC. Protein sequence: CASGLGRGSGSRQFF.

The chain joins TRBV21-1 to TRBJ2-7. TRBV21-1 is assigned pseudogene status. This CDR3 spans 14 amino acids. CDR3 amino acids: CASSKVAPDYEQYF. In nucleotides, the CDR3 is TGTGCCAGCAGCAAAGTTGCTCCCGACTACGAGCAGTACTTC.

The chain has TRBV7-3 and TRBJ2-3; TRBD2 might be the D (6 bases). Germline CDR1 reads SGHTA; CDR2 reads FQGTGA. V dropped 1 base and J dropped 7 bases, with 18 bases sitting between them. The CDR3 consists of 16 residues. For the CDR3, the DNA is TGTGCCAGCAGCTTAAGAGTAGGTCTAGCGCGGAATACGCAGTATTTT. Amino acid sequence: CASSLRVGLARNTQYF. Combining the CDR3 with reference TRBV7-3 and TRBJ2-3 gives the whole variable domain GAGVSQTPSNKVTEKGKYVELRCDPISGHTALYWYRQSLGQGPEFLIYFQGTGAADDSGLPNDRFFAVRPEGSVSTLKIQRTERGDSAVYLCASSLRVGLARNTQYFGPGTRLTVL.

The chain couples TRBV27 to TRBJ1-6, with D possibly TRBD1 on 6 matching bases. The CDR3 is 16 residues long. The germline V gene encodes CDR1 MNHEY and CDR2 SMNVEV (reference sequence). Trimming removed 0 bases at V and 2 bases at J, with 8 bases between. The CDR3 nucleotides read TGTGCCAGCAGTTTATCTTGGGGGCCCTATAATTCACCCCTCCACTTT. Translated, it gives CASSLSWGPYNSPLHF.

This clone came up a few times. V and J are TRBV28 and TRBJ1-1, with D possibly being TRBD1 (5 bases). The CDR3 is 13 amino acids. Germline values: CDR1 MDHEN, CDR2 SYDVKM. V gave up 10 bases and J gave up 10 bases, with 22 bases separating them. The CDR3 nucleotides are TGTGCCACCTTAGGGGACTCGGCCCGACGAGCTTTCTTT. Its translation: CATLGDSARRAFF.

This clone was recorded a few times. The chain is built from TRBV5-1 and TRBJ2-7, with 7 nucleotides matching TRBD1. CDR3 size: 14 residues. With V trimmed by 0 bases and J by 3 bases, 3 bases remained unmatched. The germline CDR1 and CDR2 sequences are SGHRS and YFSETQ. Here the CDR3 DNA reads TGCGCCAGCAGCTTGGCCCGACAGGGCTACGAGCAGTACTTC. Translation: CASSLARQGYEQYF. The entire variable domain, with the rest obtained from reference TRBV5-1 and TRBJ2-7, is as follows: KAGVTQTPRYLIKTRGQQVTLSCSPISGHRSVSWYQQTPGQGLQFLFEYFSETQRNKGNFPGRFSGRQFSNSRSEMNVSTLELGDSALYLCASSLARQGYEQYFGPGTRLTVT.

This clone was counted a few times. This chain links TRBV29-1 with TRBJ1-3; tentatively, D is TRBD1 (6 bases). Germline V gene lookup returns CDR1 SQVTM and CDR2 ANQGSEA. The ends were cut back, 6 bases at V and 0 bases at J, with 15 bases in the middle. CDR3 length: 15 amino acids. The CDR3 loop is CSVTTGTGSGNTIYF. The CDR3 region has the DNA TGCAGCGTGACTACAGGGACCGGCTCTGGAAACACCATATATTTT.